A few counts support the clone carrying this T cell receptor beta chain. The antigen is undetermined. This specimen belongs to a study of beta chain features in type 1 diabetes. Study in general: Age, gender and cell yields were similar between patients and healthy donors. Study-wide findings and caveats: The naive, central memory and Treg TCRB repertoires looked more alike in patients than they did in healthy donors.

One heparinised blood draw, averaging roughly 120 mL, came from each donor. Reverse transcribing all isolated RNA meant expressed TCRB transcripts were sequenced. Sequencing of naive, central memory and regulatory T cell samples gave an average of about 3.9 million reads. Here immunoSEQ multiplex PCR was the method, and the copy in TCRdb shows in-frame clones only, minus some. This sample yields approximately 150,000 clones, of which 10% are seen a single time; 1.3% belongs to the top ten. This sequence was found in a man aged 18 to 29 in good health. Sequences were obtained from naive CD4+ T cells from blood.

CDR3 sequence reads: CASMGGGNSPLHF. The DNA for the CDR3 is TGTGCCAGCATGGGGGGGGGTAATTCACCCCTCCACTTT. The chain joins TRBV7-9 to TRBJ1-6; the D gene is possibly TRBD1 (5 bases). CDR1 SEHNR and CDR2 FQNEAQ come from the germline V gene (reference sequence). Trimming removed 7 bases from V and 6 bases from J, with 10 bases in between. This CDR3 contains 13 residues.